This T cell receptor beta chain derives from a study of blood T cells in healthy people across ages. The length of the CDR3 is 14 residues. The J segment lost 9 bases and the V segment lost 7 bases, leaving 11 bases of the junction unmatched. The authors ran a second PCR of about 7 to 12 cycles using a sample-barcoded 5' primer and a J-beta primer mix. Unique molecular identifiers of 12 random nucleotides labeled each cDNA. MiXCR, run by TCRdb on the 5' RACE reads, gives a single entry per CDR3 protein. The data show 1.5 million to 2 million distinct CDR3 sequences, under 30% seen once. Donors gave roughly 9.1 milliliters of peripheral blood apiece.

The sample comprised blood. J is TRBJ1-2 and V is TRBV12-3 or TRBV12-4; 10 nucleotides match TRBD1. The origin of this receptor is a woman aged 25 to 39 in good health. The CDR3 DNA reads TGTGCCAGCAAATCGGGACAGGGGATCGATAGCTACACCTTC. Protein product: CASKSGQGIDSYTF.